This entry features one TCR beta chain sequence. Its antigen is currently unknown. The data originate from a study of T cells in Graves' hyperthyroidism and ophthalmopathy. General observations from the study: Median prediction lead before ophthalmopathy onset was about 6.5 months with the model.

With V trimmed by 6 bases and J by 7 bases, 10 bases remained unmatched. Germline loops: CDR1 SGHTA, CDR2 FQGTGA. The CDR3 sequence is 16 residues long. Amplification yielded TCR beta CDR3 regions, with RNA transcripts as the source. An initial round of RT-PCR targeting the TCR CDR3 relied on the HTBI primer set. Using its own MiXCR run on the multiplex PCR reads, TCRdb lists one record per CDR3 protein. The sample has 400,000 to 600,000 distinct CDR3 sequences, more than 15% seen once. The rearrangement joins TRBV7-3 to TRBJ2-1; 12 bases map to TRBD1. This receptor was obtained from a woman in her 30s with Graves' ophthalmopathy. Sequencing input: blood. CDR3 sequence reads: CASRPPGQGAWNEQFF. The CDR3 bases are TGTGCCAGCAGGCCTCCGGGACAGGGGGCTTGGAATGAGCAGTTCTTC.